These 6 T cell receptor beta chains share one sample of origin, sequenced in a study of Ad26.COV2.S vaccination and SARS-CoV-2 variants. Produced via immunoSEQ multiplex PCR; TCRdb's table is partial and in-frame only. The sample holds 300,000 to 350,000 clones; roughly nine tenths are singletons and the top ten take around 5.5%. Treatment described: around 19 received Ad26.COV2.S at low or high dose, single or two shots; 5 received placebo; per-sample allocation not given. The samples were gathered on day 63 after the first injection of vaccine or placebo. The sample in question was peripheral blood, obtained in a trial of Ad26.COV2.S vaccine versus placebo. These receptors were collected from a person aged 18-65 years who received the Ad26.COV2.S COVID-19 vaccine or a placebo.

The rearrangement joins TRBV9 to TRBJ1-2; 8 bases match TRBD1. The CDR3 covers 12 residues. Unmatched junction bases numbered 4, after V lost 4 bases and J lost 8 bases. Looked up from germline, CDR1 is SGDLS and CDR2 is YYNGEE. The DNA for the CDR3 is TGTGCCAGCAGCTCTGACAGGGGCGGCTACACCTTC. It specifies CASSSDRGGYTF.

This chain connects TRBV27 to TRBJ1-1; D may be TRBD1 (6 bases). CDR3 size: 13 residues. V gave up 3 bases and J gave up 7 bases, with 12 bases separating them. Germline V CDR1 and CDR2: MNHEY, SMNVEV (reference sequence). The CDR3 is CASSFHRASEAFF. The CDR3, as DNA: TGTGCCAGCAGTTTCCACAGGGCAAGTGAAGCTTTCTTT.

V gene TRBV19 combines with J gene TRBJ1-1, with D tentatively TRBD1 (6 bases). In germline, CDR1 is LNHDA, CDR2 SQIVND (reference sequence). The CDR3 contains 12 residues. Trimming left V 11 bases short and J 4 bases short, with 14 bases between. The CDR3 DNA reads TGTGCCGCGGGGGGGCAGGGCACTGAAGCTTTCTTT. Its translation: CAAGGQGTEAFF. The complete variable domain, with remaining parts taken from reference TRBV19 and TRBJ1-1, reads DGGITQSPKYLFRKEGQNVTLSCEQNLNHDAMYWYRQDPGQGLRLIYYSQIVNDFQKGDIAEGYSVSREKKESFPLTVTSAQKNPTAFYLCAAGGQGTEAFFGQGTRLTVV.

The chain links TRBV7-9 to TRBJ1-1; the D is unclear. V lost 3 bases and J 3 bases, leaving 14 bases between the germline ends. The CDR3 covers 15 residues. The germline CDR1 and CDR2 sequences are SEHNR and FQNEAQ (reference sequence). The CDR3 DNA follows: TGTGCCAGCAGCTTTAATTCAGGTCGGGACACTGAAGCTTTCTTT. Protein product: CASSFNSGRDTEAFF. The entire variable domain, with the rest obtained from reference TRBV7-9 and TRBJ1-1, is as follows: DTGVSQNPRHKITKRGQNVTFRCDPISEHNRLYWYRQTLGQGPEFLTYFQNEAQLEKSRLLSDRFSAERPKGSFSTLEIQRTEQGDSAMYLCASSFNSGRDTEAFFGQGTRLTVV.

This sequence joins TRBV7-9 and TRBJ1-3; D remains ambiguous. Trimming stripped 6 bases from V and 0 bases from J, with 9 bases between. Germline CDR1 is SEHNR and CDR2 is FQNEAQ (reference sequence). CDR3 size: 14 residues. CDR3 sequence (DNA): TGTGCCAGCAGTCGAGTCCGCTCTGGAAACACCATATATTTT. Protein sequence: CASSRVRSGNTIYF.

In regard to this clone: One junction end does not reproduce the germline sequence, and a read error may be involved. CDR3 sequence (DNA): TGTGCCAGCAGTTACGACAGGTCGTCCTACGATGAGCAGTTCTTC. This sequence encodes CASSYDRSSYDEQFF. V and J are TRBV6-4 and TRBJ2-1; tentative D call: TRBD1 (6 bases). Germline loops: CDR1 MRHNA, CDR2 SNTAGT. This CDR3 comprises 15 residues.